The 20 T cell receptor beta chains in this list originate from one sample, sequenced in a study of metastatic and nonmetastatic thyroid tumors. MiXCR re-clonotyped the PCR reads for TCRdb. Counted here are about 14,000 clones, just under 30% occurring once; the ten biggest clones make up 3.9%. Nobody among the patients had been given any treatment before thyroid surgery. The material sequenced was blood. The receptors stem from a female donor with papillary thyroid cancer or a benign thyroid nodule (not recorded which). Some clones in this sample may be carry-over from other donors' samples.

The table lists this clone with a few counts. The junction departs from germline at one end; a sequencing error may be responsible. V is TRBV6-1 and J is TRBJ2-3, with 8 bases aligning to TRBD1. This CDR3 is 11 amino acids long. CDR1 is MNHNS, CDR2 SASEGT, per germline. In DNA form, the CDR3 reads TGTGCCAGCAGCGGTGGACAGGGTAGGAATTTT. Its translation: CASSGGQGRNF.

This clone has at least ten counts. Being one base from a much bigger clone, this may be a read error. The conserved closing phenylalanine or tryptophan is absent in this CDR3, likely reflecting a read error. CDR3 loop: CASSHASLNYGYTL. In DNA, the CDR3 is TGTGCCAGCAGCCACGCCAGCCTTAACTATGGCTACACCCTC. The chain is built from TRBV3-1 and TRBJ1-2, with no clear D. The CDR3 has 14 residues. Germline CDR1 is LGHDT and CDR2 is YNNKEL (reference sequence). Trimming stripped 3 bases from V and 1 base from J, with 9 bases between.

By share of the sample, this clone is medium-sized (0.01 to 0.1%). The DNA of the CDR3 is TGTGCCAGCAGTAGAGGGACTAGCTACGAGCAGTACTTC. It is translated as CASSRGTSYEQYF. The chain couples TRBV6-1 to TRBJ2-7; TRBD2 matches 8 bases. The V and J ends lost 5 bases and 3 bases, in that order; junction bases with no gene match: 3. The CDR3 length is 13 residues. Germline V gene sequence: CDR1 MNHNS, CDR2 SASEGT.

By its share, this clone is medium-sized. V and J are TRBV20-1 and TRBJ2-1; D is undetermined. Per germline, CDR1 DFQATT and CDR2 SNEGSKA (reference sequence). Trimming removed 1 base from V and 6 bases from J, with 16 bases in between. The CDR3 totals 15 residues. CDR3 sequence reads: CSARVRPLPSNEQFF. DNA for the CDR3: TGCAGTGCTAGAGTCCGGCCCCTTCCCTCCAATGAGCAGTTCTTC.

This clone was recorded at least ten times. The V and J genes are TRBV3-1 and TRBJ2-5, with D uncertain. This CDR3 has 13 residues. V shed 0 bases and J shed 2 bases, with 4 bases lying between them. Germline values: CDR1 LGHDT, CDR2 YNNKEL (reference sequence). In nucleotides, the CDR3 is TGTGCCAGCAGCCAAGAGAGTCAAGAGACCCAGTACTTC. It codes for CASSQESQETQYF.

This chain joins TRBV30 and TRBJ1-3; D unresolved. V was clipped by 1 base and J by 1 base, with 11 bases between them. The CDR3 length is 15 residues. Germline CDR1 and CDR2: GTSNPN and SVGIG (reference sequence). CDR3 sequence (DNA): TGTGCCTGGAGTGGTGGTTCCATGTCTGGAAACACCATATATTTT. Translating it yields CAWSGGSMSGNTIYF.

This clone was recorded at least ten times. The same CDR3 can be traced to other DNA sequences in this sample. The rearrangement links TRBV2 to TRBJ2-1; D is perhaps TRBD1 or TRBD2 (7 bases each). V lost 3 bases to trimming and J lost 4 bases, with 16 bases between them. This CDR3 region has 16 residues. Germline CDR1 and CDR2: SNHLY and FYNNEI. The CDR3 loop is CASSEGGGQLYNEQFF. In nucleotides, the CDR3 is TGTGCCAGCAGTGAGGGAGGGGGCCAATTGTACAATGAGCAGTTCTTC.

To note about this clone: This may be a read error, as it is one base from a much larger clone. V is TRBV4-2 and J is TRBJ2-3, with 8 nucleotides matching TRBD2. V dropped 3 bases and J dropped 0; count of bases not matched to a gene: 8. The CDR3 sequence is 17 residues long. The germline gives CDR1 LGHNA, CDR2 YNFKEQ. CDR3 nucleotide sequence: TGTGCCAGCAGCCAGTCCGGAGCTAGCGGGAGCACAGATACGCAGTATTTT. The encoded protein is CASSQSGASGSTDTQYF.

Concerning this clone: This may stem from a read error, because a much larger clone lies one nucleotide away. The J gene is TRBJ1-1, the V gene TRBV19; D ambiguous. The germline V gene encodes CDR1 LNHDA and CDR2 SQIVND (reference sequence). This CDR3 region has 14 residues. The CDR3 loop reads CTSSIGPGNTEAFF. The CDR3 coding sequence is TGTACCAGTAGTATCGGACCCGGGAACACTGAGGCTTTCTTT.

This clone was counted ten times or more. The chain employs TRBV29-1 and TRBJ1-2, with 7 bases aligning to TRBD1. Germline values: CDR1 SQVTM, CDR2 ANQGSEA. With 1 base clipped from V and 4 bases from J, the junction kept 6 bases outside the gene matches. This CDR3 is 14 amino acids long. Written as DNA, the CDR3 is TGCAGCGTTGAAGCCCCAGGGGGGAGCTATGGCTACACCTTC. Residues: CSVEAPGGSYGYTF. Filled out from reference TRBV29-1 and TRBJ1-2, the complete variable domain reads SAVISQKPSRDICQRGTSLTIQCQVDSQVTMMFWYRQQPGQSLTLIATANQGSEATYESGFVIDKFPISRPNLTFSTLTVSNMSPEDSSIYLCSVEAPGGSYGYTFGSGTRLTVV.

In its sample, this clone is medium-sized. The V gene is TRBV20-1, the J gene TRBJ2-7; no firm D call. Germline-derived CDR1 and CDR2 are DFQATT and SNEGSKA (reference sequence). V lost 0 bases and J lost 4, with 4 bases in between. The CDR3 sequence is 11 residues long. The CDR3 DNA is TGCAGTGCTAGAGAGGGTTACGAGCAGTACTTC. Amino acid sequence: CSAREGYEQYF.

For this clone: At one end, the junction sequence differs from germline, possibly due to a read error. The CDR3 here is CIVDTSSSSSTDTQYF. The CDR3 region has the DNA TGCATCGTTGATACCAGTAGCTCCTCTAGCACAGATACGCAGTATTTT. V gene TRBV29-1 combines with J gene TRBJ2-3; D not certain. From germline, CDR1 is SQVTM and CDR2 ANQGSEA. This CDR3 is 16 amino acids long.

This clone came up many times. J is TRBJ2-3 and V is TRBV12-3 or TRBV12-4, with 10 bases that match TRBD2. CDR3 length equals 17 residues. The junction had 14 bases not matched to a gene; V was cut back by 6 bases and J by 5 bases. DNA of the CDR3: TGTGCCAGCAGACCTTCTCTTTTAGCGGGGGGTGGAGATACGCAGTATTTT. This sequence encodes CASRPSLLAGGGDTQYF.

Many counts were recorded for this clone. CDR3 DNA: TGTGCCAGCAGGGTGGGGGCGAGCTCCTACGAGCAGTACTTC. The encoded protein is CASRVGASSYEQYF. V is TRBV27 and J is TRBJ2-7, with a weak D call TRBD1 (6 bases). Germline assignment: CDR1 MNHEY and CDR2 SMNVEV (reference sequence). The CDR3 covers 14 residues. V was trimmed by 6 bases and J by 0 bases, leaving 12 bases between them.

This clone was found once. The genes are TRBV5-1 and TRBJ1-6, with 10 bases fitting TRBD1. From germline, CDR1 is SGHRS and CDR2 YFSETQ. The CDR3 is made up of 14 amino acids. Trimming at V came to 5 bases and at J to 7 bases, leaving 3 bases not matched to a gene. DNA for the CDR3: TGCGCCAGCAGGGGGACAGGGGAGAATTCACCCCTCCACTTT. It yields the protein CASRGTGENSPLHF.

Judged by abundance, this clone is medium-sized. This chain links TRBV5-1 with TRBJ2-1; 12 nucleotides agree with TRBD2. This CDR3 has 16 amino acids. Looked up from germline, CDR1 is SGHRS and CDR2 is YFSETQ. With 5 bases clipped from V and 7 bases from J, the junction kept 10 bases outside the gene matches. The CDR3 reads CASRDYRTSGMNEQFF. For the CDR3, the DNA is TGCGCCAGCAGGGATTATCGGACTAGCGGGATGAATGAGCAGTTCTTC.

The rearrangement uses TRBV6-1 and TRBJ2-7; 12 bases are shared with TRBD2. The germline gives CDR1 MNHNS, CDR2 SASEGT. V lost 5 bases to trimming and J lost 5 bases; unmatched junction nucleotides: 7. The CDR3 is 15 residues long. The CDR3 DNA is TGTGCCAGCAGTCCCGCTAGCGGGGGGGCCCACGAGCAGTACTTC. It translates to CASSPASGGAHEQYF.

The chain combines TRBV7-3 with TRBJ2-7, with 14 bases that match TRBD2. Germline V gives CDR1 SGHTA, CDR2 FQGTGA. V gave up 5 bases and J gave up 4 bases; unmatched junction bases: 4. The CDR3 is made up of 15 amino acids. CDR3 in amino acids: CASSQGTSGSYEQYF. The DNA of the CDR3 is TGTGCCAGCAGCCAAGGGACTAGCGGGAGTTACGAGCAGTACTTC.

The rearrangement joins TRBV9 to TRBJ2-2, with 7 positions matching TRBD2. There are 12 residues in the CDR3. The germline gives CDR1 SGDLS, CDR2 YYNGEE. After removal of 5 bases from V and 6 bases from J, the junction contained 1 base not matched to a gene. The CDR3 region is CASSRGAGELFF. The CDR3 DNA follows: TGTGCCAGCAGTCGGGGGGCCGGGGAGCTGTTTTTT. Full variable domain (remainder filled in from reference TRBV9 and TRBJ2-2): DSGVTQTPKHLITATGQRVTLRCSPRSGDLSVYWYQQSLDQGLQFLIQYYNGEERAKGNILERFSAQQFPDLHSELNLSSLELGDSALYFCASSRGAGELFFGEGSRLTVL.

This clone was counted a single time. The chain joins TRBV3-1 to TRBJ2-7; 7 nucleotides match TRBD2. V gave up 4 bases and J gave up 6 bases; unmatched junction bases: 6. There are 13 residues in the CDR3. CDR1 is LGHDT, CDR2 YNNKEL, per germline (reference sequence). In nucleotides, the CDR3 is TGTGCCAGCAGCCCGGGACTATGGGGCGAGCAGTACTTC. Translated: CASSPGLWGEQYF.